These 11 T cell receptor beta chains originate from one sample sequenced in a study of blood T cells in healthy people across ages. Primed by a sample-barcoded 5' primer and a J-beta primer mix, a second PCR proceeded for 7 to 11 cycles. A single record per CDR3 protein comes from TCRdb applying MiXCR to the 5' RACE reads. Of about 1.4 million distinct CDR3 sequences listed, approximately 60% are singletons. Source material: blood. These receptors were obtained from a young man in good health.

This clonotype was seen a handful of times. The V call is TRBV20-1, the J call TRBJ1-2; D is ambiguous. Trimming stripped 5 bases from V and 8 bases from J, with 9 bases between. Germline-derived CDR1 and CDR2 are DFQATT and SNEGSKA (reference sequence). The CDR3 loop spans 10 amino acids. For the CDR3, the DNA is TGCAGTGCTTACCCCGGAGGCTACACCTTC. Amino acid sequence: CSAYPGGYTF.

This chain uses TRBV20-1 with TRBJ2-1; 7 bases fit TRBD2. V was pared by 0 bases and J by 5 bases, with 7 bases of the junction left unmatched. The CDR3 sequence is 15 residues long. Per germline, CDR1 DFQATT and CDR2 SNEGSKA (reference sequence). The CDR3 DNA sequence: TGCAGTGCTAGAGACGGGGCTAGCGGTCACAATGAGCAGTTCTTC. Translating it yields CSARDGASGHNEQFF.

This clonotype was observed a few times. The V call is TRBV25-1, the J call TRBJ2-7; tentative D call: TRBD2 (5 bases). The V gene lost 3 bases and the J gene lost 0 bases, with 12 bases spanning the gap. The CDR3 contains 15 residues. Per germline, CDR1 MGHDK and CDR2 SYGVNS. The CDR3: CASSETGIHSYEQYF. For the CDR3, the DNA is TGTGCCAGCAGTGAGACCGGGATCCACTCCTACGAGCAGTACTTC.

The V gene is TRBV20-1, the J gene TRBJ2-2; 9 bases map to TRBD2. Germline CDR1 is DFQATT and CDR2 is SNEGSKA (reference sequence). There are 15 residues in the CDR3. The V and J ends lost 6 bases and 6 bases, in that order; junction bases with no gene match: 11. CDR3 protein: CSADGPGLAAGELFF. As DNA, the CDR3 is TGCAGTGCCGATGGACCGGGACTAGCCGCCGGGGAGCTGTTTTTT.

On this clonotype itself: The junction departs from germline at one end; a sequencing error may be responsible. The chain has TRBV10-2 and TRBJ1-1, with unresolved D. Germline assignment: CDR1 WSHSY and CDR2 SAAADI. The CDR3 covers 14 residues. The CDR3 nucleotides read TGCGCCGGCAGTTTCGGGAGGAAGGACACTGAAGCTTTCTTT. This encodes CAGSFGRKDTEAFF.

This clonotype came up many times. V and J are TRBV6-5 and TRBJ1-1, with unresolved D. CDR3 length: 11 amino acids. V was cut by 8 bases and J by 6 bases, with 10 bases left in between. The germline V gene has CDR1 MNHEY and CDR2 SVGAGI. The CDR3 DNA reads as TGTGCCAGCTCACCGGGCGCTGAAGCTTTCTTT. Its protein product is CASSPGAEAFF.

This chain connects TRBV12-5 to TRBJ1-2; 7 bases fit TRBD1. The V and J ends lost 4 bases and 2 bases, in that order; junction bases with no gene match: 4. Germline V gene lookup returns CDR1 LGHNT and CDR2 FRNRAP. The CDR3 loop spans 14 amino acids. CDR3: CASGWGTENYGYTF. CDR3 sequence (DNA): TGTGCTAGTGGTTGGGGGACAGAGAACTATGGCTACACCTTC.

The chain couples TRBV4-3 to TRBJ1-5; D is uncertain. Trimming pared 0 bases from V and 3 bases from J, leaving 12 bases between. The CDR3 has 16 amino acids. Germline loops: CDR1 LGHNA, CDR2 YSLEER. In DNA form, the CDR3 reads TGCGCCAGCAGCCAAGATTTTGGGTCATACAATCAGCCCCAGCATTTT. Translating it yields CASSQDFGSYNQPQHF.

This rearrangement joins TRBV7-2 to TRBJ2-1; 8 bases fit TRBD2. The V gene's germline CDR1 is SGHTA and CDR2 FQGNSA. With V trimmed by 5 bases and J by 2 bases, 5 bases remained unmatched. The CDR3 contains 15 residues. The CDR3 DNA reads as TGTGCCAGCAGCGGACTAGCCTGGACCTACAATGAGCAGTTCTTC. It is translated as CASSGLAWTYNEQFF.

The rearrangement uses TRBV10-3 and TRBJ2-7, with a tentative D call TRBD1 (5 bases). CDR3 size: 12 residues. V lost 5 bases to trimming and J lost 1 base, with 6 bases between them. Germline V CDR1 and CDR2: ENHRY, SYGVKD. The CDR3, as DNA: TGTGCCATCAGTCGACAGTCCTACGAGCAGTACTTC. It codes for CAISRQSYEQYF.

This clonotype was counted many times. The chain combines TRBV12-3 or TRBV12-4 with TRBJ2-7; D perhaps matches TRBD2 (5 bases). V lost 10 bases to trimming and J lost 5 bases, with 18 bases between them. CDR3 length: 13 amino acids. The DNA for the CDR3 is TGTGCCACCTCCGGCGGGCAGAAAGACGAGCAGTACTTC. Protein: CATSGGQKDEQYF.